This T cell receptor beta chain was sequenced in a study of memory CD4+ T cells and cytomegalovirus serostatus. Findings of the study overall: Of under 200 reported CMV TCRbeta sequences, roughly 70 were found in memory CD4+ repertoires.

Authors' methods: After removing out-of-frame reads, 2,204,828 distinct TCRbeta sequences remained. The table came from immunoSEQ multiplex PCR; TCRdb's copy has only in-frame clones and leaves some out. V, J and clone size reflect that table, while D and trimming were determined from the DNA. The table lists some 26,000 clones, 70% to 80% of them singletons. In regard to this clone: What it binds is not known.

The sort gate was single viable CD3+CD4+CD8-CD45RO+ cells for memory CD4+ T cells. Donors' CMV status reflects serum IgG against pp150, pp28, p38, p52. Positive selection with CD4 microbeads enriched total CD4+ T cells. This CDR3 has 15 amino acids. Trimming took off 7 bases at V and 0 bases at J, with 13 bases between the two ends. The germline CDR1 and CDR2 sequences are MDHEN and SYDVKM. The sequence derives from an adult in good health and CMV-seronegative. This chain uses TRBV28 with TRBJ1-5; possibly TRBD1 for D (6 bases). The sample consisted of memory CD4+ T cells from blood. This CDR3 reads CASIPGHYSNQPQHF. In DNA form, the CDR3 reads TGTGCCAGCATCCCGGGACACTATAGCAATCAGCCCCAGCATTTT.